At least ten counts were recorded for the clone carrying this TCR beta chain. Its antigen is unidentified. Germline V gene lookup returns CDR1 DFQATT and CDR2 SNEGSKA (reference sequence). CDR3 length: 13 amino acids. The data stem from a study of T cells in Graves' hyperthyroidism and ophthalmopathy. RNA transcripts served as the template for amplifying TCR beta CDR3 regions. First-round RT-PCR of the TCR CDR3 relied on the HTBI primer set. MiXCR, applied by TCRdb to the multiplex PCR reads, yields one record per CDR3 protein. The table shows 350,000 or so distinct CDR3 sequences, with 15% to 20% occurring only once. At least 3 on the Clinical Activity Score was recorded for ophthalmopathy patients, who also had NOSPECS grade at least 4 and duration under 3 months. Study-wide results and caveats: Progression to ophthalmopathy was predicted a median of approximately seven months early. Blood held most thyroid clonotypes expanded above 0.001 frequency.

The receptor was isolated from a woman aged 40 to 55 with Graves' ophthalmopathy. The sequenced sample consisted of blood. J is TRBJ2-7 and V is TRBV20-1; D perhaps matches TRBD2 (5 bases). The CDR3 sequence is CSIRRESSYEQYF. For the CDR3, the DNA is TGCAGCATACGCCGGGAATCGTCCTACGAGCAGTACTTC.